Only one count was recorded for the clone carrying this T cell receptor (beta chain). The sample comes from a study of T-cell memory formation after mild COVID-19. TCRdb recomputed calls from the 5' RACE reads with MiXCR, one row per CDR3 protein. In the table there are approximately 350,000 distinct CDR3 sequences, around 14% of which are singletons. Sequencing used PBMCs or a T cell subset sorted from them (not recorded which). The sequence came from a man between 18 and 29 years old who had mild COVID-19 (a few samples of this study predate the infection). Cell type and time point are not known.

CDR3 bases: TGTGCCAGCAGTTACGTGGCCGAAGAGACCCAGTACTTC. Translated, it gives CASSYVAEETQYF. The genes are TRBV6-2 or TRBV6-3 and TRBJ2-5; D ambiguous. Germline V gene lookup returns CDR1 MNHEY and CDR2 SVGEGT. Trimming pared 2 bases from V and 3 bases from J, leaving 7 bases between. The CDR3 runs 13 residues.